Listed here are 21 T cell receptor beta chains from one sample, sequenced in a study of T cell responses to AZD1222 COVID-19 vaccine. The data were produced by immunoSEQ multiplex PCR, yet TCRdb's version contains in-frame clones alone and is incomplete. The data contain about 97,000 clones, around 93% of them singletons. Sequenced here: peripheral blood, sampled on day 0 of AZD1222 vaccination. The receptors shown here come from an adult in good health.

The chain carries TRBV12-5 and TRBJ1-5; D is unresolved. V was trimmed by 4 bases and J by 2 bases, leaving 24 bases between them. Per the germline V gene, CDR1 is LGHNT and CDR2 is FRNRAP. There are 19 residues in the CDR3. For the CDR3, the DNA is TGTGCTAGTGGTTCATCCCTTGATGGCCAGCCTATCGGCAATCAGCCCCAGCATTTT. Its translation: CASGSSLDGQPIGNQPQHF.

In DNA, the CDR3 is TGTGCCAGCGGTCGAGTTTCCCCGGAGGGCCGGGAGACCCAGTACTTC. Translating gives CASGRVSPEGRETQYF. V usage is TRBV7-9 and J usage is TRBJ2-5; D perhaps matches TRBD2 (6 bases). Germline CDR1 SEHNR, CDR2 FQNEAQ (reference sequence). Trimming pared 8 bases from V and 5 bases from J, leaving 24 bases between. The CDR3 consists of 16 residues. Drawing the rest from reference TRBV7-9 and TRBJ2-5, the complete variable domain is DTGVSQNPRHKITKRGQNVTFRCDPISEHNRLYWYRQTLGQGPEFLTYFQNEAQLEKSRLLSDRFSAERPKGSFSTLEIQRTEQGDSAMYLCASGRVSPEGRETQYFGPGTRLLVL.

This rearrangement joins TRBV7-9 to TRBJ2-1; D is unresolved. Germline values: CDR1 SEHNR, CDR2 FQNEAQ (reference sequence). The CDR3 is 14 residues long. The V gene lost 5 bases and the J gene lost 8 bases, with 16 bases spanning the gap. The CDR3 loop reads CASSPRRADDEQFF. As DNA, the CDR3 is TGTGCCAGCAGCCCACGCCGGGCCGACGATGAGCAGTTCTTC.

The rearrangement joins TRBV9 to TRBJ2-3; 9 nucleotides match TRBD1. V dropped 0 bases and J dropped 1; count of bases not matched to a gene: 3. Germline assignment: CDR1 SGDLS and CDR2 YYNGEE. The CDR3 consists of 16 residues. This chain's CDR3 is CASSVGRTGGTDTQYF. In DNA, the CDR3 is TGTGCCAGCAGCGTAGGTAGGACAGGGGGCACAGATACGCAGTATTTT. The variable domain in full, with the rest retrieved from reference TRBV9 and TRBJ2-3, is DSGVTQTPKHLITATGQRVTLRCSPRSGDLSVYWYQQSLDQGLQFLIQYYNGEERAKGNILERFSAQQFPDLHSELNLSSLELGDSALYFCASSVGRTGGTDTQYFGPGTRLTVL.

The chain recombines TRBV6-5 with TRBJ2-7; 10 nucleotides line up with TRBD1. Per germline, CDR1 MNHEY and CDR2 SVGAGI. This CDR3 has 15 residues. The junction had 7 bases not matched to a gene; V was cut back by 4 bases and J by 4 bases. CDR3 bases: TGTGCCAGCAGTTCCCCGGGACAGGGGACATACGAGCAGTACTTC. Its protein product is CASSSPGQGTYEQYF.

The chain links TRBV5-1 to TRBJ2-2; D uncertain. V was shortened by 4 bases and J by 1 base, with 11 bases between the two germline ends. CDR1 SGHRS and CDR2 YFSETQ come from the germline V gene. This CDR3 comprises 15 residues. The CDR3: CASSPPVGNTGELFF. In nucleotides, the CDR3 is TGCGCCAGCAGCCCGCCCGTCGGGAACACCGGGGAGCTGTTTTTT.

V is TRBV5-6 and J is TRBJ1-5; TRBD1 might be the D (5 bases). The V gene lost 1 base and the J gene lost 5 bases, with 16 bases spanning the gap. The germline CDR1 and CDR2 sequences are SGHDT and YYEEEE. The CDR3 loop spans 16 amino acids. As DNA, the CDR3 is TGTGCCAGCAGCTTGTTTTCGAGGGGTGTGGATCAGCCCCAGCATTTT. It codes for CASSLFSRGVDQPQHF.

The J gene is TRBJ2-6, the V gene TRBV5-1, with D perhaps TRBD2 (6 bases). The germline CDR1 and CDR2 sequences are SGHRS and YFSETQ. With 0 bases removed from V and 0 bases from J, the gap between germline ends came to 16 bases. The CDR3 totals 19 residues. Here the CDR3 reads CASSLAAGRGSSGANVLTF. In DNA form, the CDR3 reads TGCGCCAGCAGCTTGGCTGCGGGACGGGGGTCCTCTGGGGCCAACGTCCTGACTTTC.

This clone was detected once. The chain uses TRBV9 and TRBJ1-2; D not resolved. The CDR3 spans 14 residues. Germline V gene lookup returns CDR1 SGDLS and CDR2 YYNGEE. Trimming shortened V by 0 bases and J by 2 bases, and 8 bases separated the two germline ends. CDR3 region: CASSVGPGNYGYTF. CDR3 bases: TGTGCCAGCAGCGTAGGCCCGGGCAACTATGGCTACACCTTC.

This clone has only a few counts. This sequence joins TRBV5-5 and TRBJ1-5; TRBD1 matches 10 bases. The CDR3 totals 15 residues. V was pared by 3 bases and J by 5 bases, with 5 bases of the junction left unmatched. CDR1 is SGHKS and CDR2 is YYEKEE in the germline V gene (reference sequence). The CDR3 DNA reads TGTGCCAGCAGCTCCGGGACAGGGGTCTATCAGCCCCAGCATTTT. It encodes CASSSGTGVYQPQHF.

The chain has TRBV5-1 and TRBJ2-1, with D possibly matching TRBD2 (5 bases). CDR1 and CDR2 (germline): SGHRS, YFSETQ. Trimming left V 2 bases short and J 3 bases short, with 15 bases between. The CDR3 has 16 residues. CDR3 DNA sequence: TGCGCCAGCAGCTTTCAGTCGGGAACTTTCTACAATGAGCAGTTCTTC. The encoded protein is CASSFQSGTFYNEQFF.

The count of this clone is one. The J gene is TRBJ2-1, the V gene TRBV7-8; 9 bases fit TRBD2. The CDR3 is 20 residues long. The V and J ends lost 7 bases and 1 base, in that order; junction bases with no gene match: 20. Looked up from germline, CDR1 is SGHVS and CDR2 is FQNEAQ. This CDR3 reads CASIPRGGTSSPASYNEQFF. The CDR3 DNA is TGTGCCAGCATCCCACGCGGGGGGACTAGCTCCCCCGCGTCCTACAATGAGCAGTTCTTC.

The chain employs TRBV6-6 and TRBJ1-6, with 9 bases fitting TRBD1. The ends lost 5 bases at V and 11 bases at J; junction bases unmatched: 4. This CDR3 has 13 amino acids. Germline loops: CDR1 MNHNY, CDR2 SVGAGI (reference sequence). The chain's CDR3 is CASSGQGSPPLHF. The CDR3 region has the DNA TGTGCCAGCAGTGGACAGGGGAGTCCACCCCTCCACTTT.

The chain carries TRBV19 and TRBJ1-4; the match to TRBD1 covers 8 bases. CDR3 length: 14 residues. Germline CDR1 reads LNHDA; CDR2 reads SQIVND (reference sequence). The V segment lost 3 bases and the J segment 6 bases; nucleotides outside the gene matches: 3. CDR3 sequence: CASSMQGAYEKLFF. CDR3 nucleotide sequence: TGTGCCAGTAGTATGCAGGGGGCGTATGAAAAACTGTTTTTT.

V and J are TRBV3-1 (or the pseudogene TRBV3-2) and TRBJ1-4, with TRBD1 matching 11 bases. The V gene's germline CDR1 is LGHDT and CDR2 YNNKEL (reference sequence). V shed 0 bases and J 8 bases; nucleotides not matched to a gene: 5. The CDR3 is 16 residues long. For the CDR3, the DNA is TGTGCCAGCAGCCAAGATCCCGGGACAGGGGGGGAAAAACTGTTTTTT. Translated: CASSQDPGTGGEKLFF.

This chain uses TRBV5-1 with TRBJ1-2, with 9 bases fitting TRBD1. The trim removed 8 bases at V and 2 bases at J, leaving 7 bases unmatched. CDR3 length: 14 residues. The germline gives CDR1 SGHRS, CDR2 YFSETQ. The CDR3: CASSTGGANYGYTF. DNA of the CDR3: TGCGCCAGTTCTACAGGGGGCGCAAACTATGGCTACACCTTC. Full variable domain (outside the CDR3, taken from reference TRBV5-1 and TRBJ1-2): KAGVTQTPRYLIKTRGQQVTLSCSPISGHRSVSWYQQTPGQGLQFLFEYFSETQRNKGNFPGRFSGRQFSNSRSEMNVSTLELGDSALYLCASSTGGANYGYTFGSGTRLTVV.

The sample holds a few counts of this clone. The rearrangement joins TRBV4-3 to TRBJ2-3; D could derive from TRBD1 or TRBD2 (5 bases each). Trimming removed 0 bases from V and 5 bases from J, with 12 bases in between. The CDR3 sequence is 15 residues long. Germline V lookup: CDR1 LGHNA, CDR2 YSLEER. Here the CDR3 DNA reads TGCGCCAGCAGCCAAGATGCTCCGGGGCGAGATACGCAGTATTTT. This translates into CASSQDAPGRDTQYF.

V is TRBV5-1 and J is TRBJ1-1, with TRBD1 matching 8 bases. The germline V gene has CDR1 SGHRS and CDR2 YFSETQ. This CDR3 region has 14 residues. J lost 3 bases, V lost 2 bases, and 3 bases had no gene match. For the CDR3, the DNA is TGCGCCAGCAGCTTCGAGACAGGGGACACTGAAGCTTTCTTT. Its translation: CASSFETGDTEAFF.

J is TRBJ2-1 and V is TRBV4-1, with 9 bases fitting TRBD1. Trimming took 2 bases from V and 7 from J; bases not matched to a gene: 9. Germline values: CDR1 MGHRA, CDR2 YSYEKL. The CDR3 is made up of 16 amino acids. This CDR3 is CASSQWGTGKSNEQFF. The CDR3 coding sequence is TGCGCCAGCAGCCAATGGGGGACAGGGAAGTCGAATGAGCAGTTCTTC.

The chain uses TRBV2 and TRBJ2-1; D unresolved. V dropped 4 bases and J dropped 4 bases, with 11 bases sitting between them. CDR3 size: 14 residues. Germline assignment: CDR1 SNHLY and CDR2 FYNNEI. The CDR3 sequence: CASSAALLYNEQFF. In DNA, the CDR3 is TGTGCCAGCAGTGCGGCCCTACTATACAATGAGCAGTTCTTC.

The chain employs TRBV5-1 and TRBJ2-2, with a possible D match to TRBD2 (5 bases). V lost 4 bases to trimming and J lost 13 bases, with 17 bases between them. CDR3 length: 13 amino acids. Germline lookup yields CDR1 SGHRS and CDR2 YFSETQ. The CDR3 protein is CASSPDAGRVLFF. In DNA form, the CDR3 reads TGCGCCAGCAGCCCGGACGCGGGTCGGGTGCTGTTTTTT.